This T cell receptor beta chain stems from a study of T cell clonotyping in hematopoietic cell transplantation. Study details: Cytoreduction preceded collection of pretransplant recipient samples. Study-level findings and limits: CD4 and CD8 repertoire contributions could not be separated without sorting. Few recipient clonotypes overlapped donors; over 95% were de novo at given depth. Higher Inverse Simpson Index values in graft donor and pretransplant recipient predicted broader posttransplant TCR diversity.

Profiled with immunoSEQ multiplex PCR; TCRdb holds only in-frame clones, not every one. Among approximately 16,000 clones listed, 93% were seen once. The time point: recipient sample about 28 days before transplant, after cytoreduction. On this clone: Its antigen remains unidentified.

This CDR3 has 13 amino acids. The germline V gene encodes CDR1 GTSNPN and CDR2 SVGIG (reference sequence). V lost 4 bases and J 1 base, leaving 10 bases between the germline ends. Sequencing was performed on peripheral blood mononuclear cells, taken before stem cell transplant. V and J are TRBV30 and TRBJ1-2, with D hard to call. The TCR comes from a man aged 18 to 29 with biphenotypic leukemia. Some clones in this sample may be carry-over from other donors' samples. CDR3 bases: TGTGCCTGGAATGGCGGCCGTAACTATGGCTACACCTTC. Residues: CAWNGGRNYGYTF. Full variable domain (remainder filled in from reference TRBV30 and TRBJ1-2): SQTIHQWPATLVQPVGSPLSLECTVEGTSNPNLYWYRQAAGRGLQLLFYSVGIGQISSEVPQNLSASRPQDRQFILSSKKLLLSDSGFYLCAWNGGRNYGYTFGSGTRLTVV.